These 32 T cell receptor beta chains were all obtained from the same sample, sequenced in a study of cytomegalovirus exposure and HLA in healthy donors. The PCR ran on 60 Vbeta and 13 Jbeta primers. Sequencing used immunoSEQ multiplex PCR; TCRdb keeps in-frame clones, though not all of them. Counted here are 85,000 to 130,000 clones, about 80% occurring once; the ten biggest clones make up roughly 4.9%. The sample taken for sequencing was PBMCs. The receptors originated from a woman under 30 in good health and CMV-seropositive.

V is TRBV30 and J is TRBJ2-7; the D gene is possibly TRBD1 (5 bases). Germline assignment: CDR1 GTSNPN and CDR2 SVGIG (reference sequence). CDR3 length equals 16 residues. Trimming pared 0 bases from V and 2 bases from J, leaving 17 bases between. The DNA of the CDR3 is TGTGCCTGGAGTGTAATATCAGGGCGGAGAGCCTACGAGCAGTACTTC. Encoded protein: CAWSVISGRRAYEQYF.

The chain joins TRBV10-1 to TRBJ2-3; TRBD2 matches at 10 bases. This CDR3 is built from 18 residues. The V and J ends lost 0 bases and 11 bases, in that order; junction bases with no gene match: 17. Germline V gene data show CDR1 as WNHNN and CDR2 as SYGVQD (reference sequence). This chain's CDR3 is CASSESISLAGDPPVQYF. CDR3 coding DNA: TGCGCCAGCAGTGAGTCGATAAGTCTAGCGGGAGATCCGCCCGTGCAGTATTTT.

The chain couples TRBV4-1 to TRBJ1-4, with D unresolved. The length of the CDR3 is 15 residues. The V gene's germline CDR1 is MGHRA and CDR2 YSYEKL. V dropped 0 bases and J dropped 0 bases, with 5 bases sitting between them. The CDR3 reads CASSQDGATNEKLFF. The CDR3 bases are TGCGCCAGCAGCCAAGACGGTGCAACTAATGAAAAACTGTTTTTT.

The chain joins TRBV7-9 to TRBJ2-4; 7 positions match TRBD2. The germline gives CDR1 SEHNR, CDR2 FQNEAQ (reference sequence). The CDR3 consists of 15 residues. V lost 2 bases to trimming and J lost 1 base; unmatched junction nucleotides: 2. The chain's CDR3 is CASSLSGAAKNIQYF. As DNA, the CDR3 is TGTGCCAGCAGCTTAAGCGGGGCGGCCAAAAACATTCAGTACTTC.

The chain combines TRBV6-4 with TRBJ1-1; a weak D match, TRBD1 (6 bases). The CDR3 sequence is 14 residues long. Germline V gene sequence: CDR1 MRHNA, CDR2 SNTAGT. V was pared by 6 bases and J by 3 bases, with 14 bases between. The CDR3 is CASSRRGYDTEAFF. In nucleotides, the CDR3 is TGTGCCAGCAGCAGAAGGGGGTACGACACTGAAGCTTTCTTT.

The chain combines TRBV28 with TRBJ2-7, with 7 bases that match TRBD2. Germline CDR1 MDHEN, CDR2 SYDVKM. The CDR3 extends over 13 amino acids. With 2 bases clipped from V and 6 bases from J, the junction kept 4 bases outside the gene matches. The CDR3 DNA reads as TGTGCCAGCAGTTTAGGGAGGGCCTCCGAGCAGTACTTC. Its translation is CASSLGRASEQYF.

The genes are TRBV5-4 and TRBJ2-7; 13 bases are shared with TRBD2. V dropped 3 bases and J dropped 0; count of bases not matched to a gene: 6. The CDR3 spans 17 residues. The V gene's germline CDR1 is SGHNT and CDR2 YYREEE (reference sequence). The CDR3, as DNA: TGTGCCAGCAGCTCACTAGCGGGAGGGGCGAGCTCCTACGAGCAGTACTTC. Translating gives CASSSLAGGASSYEQYF.

The CDR3 spells CASSLDPTFTETQYF. The CDR3 DNA follows: TGTGCCAGCAGCTTAGACCCGACTTTTACGGAGACCCAGTACTTC. This rearrangement joins TRBV11-2 to TRBJ2-5; D is undetermined. The length of the CDR3 is 15 residues. V was pared by 0 bases and J by 5 bases, with 13 bases between. Germline loops: CDR1 SGHAT, CDR2 FQNNGV. Combining the CDR3 with reference TRBV11-2 and TRBJ2-5 gives the whole variable domain EAGVAQSPRYKIIEKRQSVAFWCNPISGHATLYWYQQILGQGPKLLIQFQNNGVVDDSQLPKDRFSAERLKGVDSTLKIQPAKLEDSAVYLCASSLDPTFTETQYFGPGTRLLVL.

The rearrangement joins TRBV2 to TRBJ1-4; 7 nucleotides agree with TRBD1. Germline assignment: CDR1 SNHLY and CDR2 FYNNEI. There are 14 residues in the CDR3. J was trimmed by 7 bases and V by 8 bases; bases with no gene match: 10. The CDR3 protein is CASGRQGPGEKLFF. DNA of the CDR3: TGTGCCAGCGGGAGACAGGGTCCCGGTGAAAAACTGTTTTTT.

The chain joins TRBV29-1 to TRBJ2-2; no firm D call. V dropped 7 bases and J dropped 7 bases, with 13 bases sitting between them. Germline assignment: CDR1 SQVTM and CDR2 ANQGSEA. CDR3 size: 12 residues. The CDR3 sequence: CSAEVVFGELFF. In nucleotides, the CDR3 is TGCAGCGCCGAGGTGGTATTCGGGGAGCTGTTTTTT.

CDR3 sequence: CASSSLREWRGTGELFF. CDR3 coding DNA: TGTGCCAGCAGTTCCCTTAGGGAGTGGAGGGGCACCGGGGAGCTGTTTTTT. The chain links TRBV28 to TRBJ2-2; D is perhaps TRBD2 (6 bases). Germline V gene data show CDR1 as MDHEN and CDR2 as SYDVKM. The CDR3 length is 17 residues. V gave up 4 bases and J gave up 4 bases, with 19 bases separating them.

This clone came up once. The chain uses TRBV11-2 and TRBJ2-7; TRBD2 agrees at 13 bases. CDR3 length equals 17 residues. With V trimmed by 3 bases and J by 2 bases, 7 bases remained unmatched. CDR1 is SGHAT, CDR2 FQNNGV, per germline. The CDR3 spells CASSLSSGTSGAYEQYF. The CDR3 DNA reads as TGTGCCAGCAGCTTGTCTTCCGGGACTAGCGGGGCCTACGAGCAGTACTTC.

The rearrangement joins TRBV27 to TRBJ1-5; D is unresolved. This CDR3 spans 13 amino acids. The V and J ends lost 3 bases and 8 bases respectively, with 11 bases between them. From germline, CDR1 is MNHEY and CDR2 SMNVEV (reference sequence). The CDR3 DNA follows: TGTGCCAGCAGTTTCGGGGTATGGGAGCCCCAGCATTTT. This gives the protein CASSFGVWEPQHF.

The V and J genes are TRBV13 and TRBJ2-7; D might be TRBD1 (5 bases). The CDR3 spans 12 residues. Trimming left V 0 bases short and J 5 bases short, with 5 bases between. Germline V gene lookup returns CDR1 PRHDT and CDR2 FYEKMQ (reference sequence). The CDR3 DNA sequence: TGTGCCAGCAGCTTAGGAGGGGACGAGCAGTACTTC. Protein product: CASSLGGDEQYF.

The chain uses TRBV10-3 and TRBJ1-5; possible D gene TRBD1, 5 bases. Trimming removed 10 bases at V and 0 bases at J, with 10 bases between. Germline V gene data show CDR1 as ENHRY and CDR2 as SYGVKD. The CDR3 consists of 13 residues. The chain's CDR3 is CATGQNSNQPQHF. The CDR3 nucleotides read TGTGCCACCGGACAAAATAGCAATCAGCCCCAGCATTTT.

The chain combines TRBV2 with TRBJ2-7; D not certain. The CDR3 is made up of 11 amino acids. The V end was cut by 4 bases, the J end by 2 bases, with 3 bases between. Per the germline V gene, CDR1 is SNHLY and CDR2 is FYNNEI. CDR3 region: CASSATYEQYF. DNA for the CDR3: TGTGCCAGCAGTGCTACCTACGAGCAGTACTTC.

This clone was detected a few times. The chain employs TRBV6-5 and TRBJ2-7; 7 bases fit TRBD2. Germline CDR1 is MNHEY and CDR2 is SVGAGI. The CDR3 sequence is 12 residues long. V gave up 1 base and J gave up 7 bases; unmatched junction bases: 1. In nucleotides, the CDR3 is TGTGCCAGCAGTTACTGGGGAGGGGAGCAGTACTTC. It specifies CASSYWGGEQYF.

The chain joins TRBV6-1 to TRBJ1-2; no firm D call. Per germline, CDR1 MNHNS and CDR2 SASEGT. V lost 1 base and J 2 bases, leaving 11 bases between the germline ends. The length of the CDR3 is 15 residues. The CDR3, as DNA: TGTGCCAGCAGTGAAGTAACAATCCCGAACTATGGCTACACCTTC. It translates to CASSEVTIPNYGYTF.

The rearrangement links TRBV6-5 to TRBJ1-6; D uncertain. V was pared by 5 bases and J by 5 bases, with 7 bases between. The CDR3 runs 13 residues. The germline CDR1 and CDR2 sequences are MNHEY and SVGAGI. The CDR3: CASSKTDNSPLHF. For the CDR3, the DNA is TGTGCCAGCAGTAAAACGGATAATTCACCCCTCCACTTT.

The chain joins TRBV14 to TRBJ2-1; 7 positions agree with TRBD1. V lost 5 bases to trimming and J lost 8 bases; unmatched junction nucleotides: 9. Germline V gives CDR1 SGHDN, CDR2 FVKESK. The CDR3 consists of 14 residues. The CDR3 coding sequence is TGTGCCAGCAGCTCCCGGACAGGAGGCTATGAGCAGTTCTTC. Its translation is CASSSRTGGYEQFF.

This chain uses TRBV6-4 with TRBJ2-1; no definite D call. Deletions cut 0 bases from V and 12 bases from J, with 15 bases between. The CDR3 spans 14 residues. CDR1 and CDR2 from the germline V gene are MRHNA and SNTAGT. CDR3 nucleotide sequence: TGTGCCAGCAGTGACTCTCTAACTATGGAACGGCAGTTCTTC. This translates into CASSDSLTMERQFF.

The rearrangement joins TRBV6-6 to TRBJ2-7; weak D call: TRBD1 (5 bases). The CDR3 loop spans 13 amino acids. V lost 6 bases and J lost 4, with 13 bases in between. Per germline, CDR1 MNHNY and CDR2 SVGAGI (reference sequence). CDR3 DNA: TGTGCCAGCAGCGACAGTGGACGATACGAGCAGTACTTC. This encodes CASSDSGRYEQYF.

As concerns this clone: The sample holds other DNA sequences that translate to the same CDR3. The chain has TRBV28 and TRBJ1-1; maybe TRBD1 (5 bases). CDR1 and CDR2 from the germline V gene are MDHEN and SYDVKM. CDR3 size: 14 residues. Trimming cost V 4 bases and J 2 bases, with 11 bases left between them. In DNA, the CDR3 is TGTGCCAGCAGTTCTGGCCAGGGAAACACTGAAGCTTTCTTT. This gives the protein CASSSGQGNTEAFF.

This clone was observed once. The CDR3 DNA reads TGCGCCAGCAGAAGTCTAGCGGGAGGTCTGACAGATACGCAGTATTTT. Its translation is CASRSLAGGLTDTQYF. The chain links TRBV10-2 to TRBJ2-3; TRBD2 matches 11 bases. The V segment lost 6 bases and the J segment 3 bases; nucleotides outside the gene matches: 8. This CDR3 is 16 amino acids long. Germline assignment: CDR1 WSHSY and CDR2 SAAADI.

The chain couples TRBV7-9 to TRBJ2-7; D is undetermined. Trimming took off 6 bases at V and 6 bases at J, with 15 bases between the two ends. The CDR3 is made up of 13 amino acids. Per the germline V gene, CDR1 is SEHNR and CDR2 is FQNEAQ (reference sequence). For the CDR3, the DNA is TGTGCCAGCAGGGAACAGACCAACGGCGAGCAGTACTTC. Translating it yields CASREQTNGEQYF.

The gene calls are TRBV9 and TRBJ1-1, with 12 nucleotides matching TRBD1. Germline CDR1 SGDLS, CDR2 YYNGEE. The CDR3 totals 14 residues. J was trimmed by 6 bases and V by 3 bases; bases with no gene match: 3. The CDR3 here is CASSAGTGGSEAFF. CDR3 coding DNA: TGTGCCAGCAGCGCGGGGACAGGGGGCTCTGAAGCTTTCTTT.

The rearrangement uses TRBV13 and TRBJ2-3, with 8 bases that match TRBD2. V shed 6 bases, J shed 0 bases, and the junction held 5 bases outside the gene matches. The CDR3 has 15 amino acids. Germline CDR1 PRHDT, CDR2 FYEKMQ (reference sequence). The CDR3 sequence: CASRGPGGSTDTQYF. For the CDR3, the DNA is TGTGCCAGCAGGGGACCGGGAGGGAGCACAGATACGCAGTATTTT.

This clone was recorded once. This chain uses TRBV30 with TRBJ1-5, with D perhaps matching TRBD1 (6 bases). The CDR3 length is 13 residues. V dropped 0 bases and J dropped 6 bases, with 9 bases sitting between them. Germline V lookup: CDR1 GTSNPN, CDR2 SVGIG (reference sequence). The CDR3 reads CAWSVQGIQPQHF. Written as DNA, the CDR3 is TGTGCCTGGAGTGTACAGGGAATTCAGCCCCAGCATTTT.

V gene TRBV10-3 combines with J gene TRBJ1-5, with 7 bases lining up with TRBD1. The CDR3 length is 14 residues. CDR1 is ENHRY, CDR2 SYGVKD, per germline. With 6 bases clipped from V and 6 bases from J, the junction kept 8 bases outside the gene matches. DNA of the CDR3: TGTGCCATCAGAGGGGACAGCCCCAGTCAGCCCCAGCATTTT. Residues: CAIRGDSPSQPQHF.

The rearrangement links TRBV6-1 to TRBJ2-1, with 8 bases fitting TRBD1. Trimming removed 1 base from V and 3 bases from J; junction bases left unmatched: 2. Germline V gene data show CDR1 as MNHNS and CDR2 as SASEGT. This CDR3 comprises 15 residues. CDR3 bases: TGTGCCAGCAGTGAAGAACAGGGGGGCTACAATGAGCAGTTCTTC. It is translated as CASSEEQGGYNEQFF.

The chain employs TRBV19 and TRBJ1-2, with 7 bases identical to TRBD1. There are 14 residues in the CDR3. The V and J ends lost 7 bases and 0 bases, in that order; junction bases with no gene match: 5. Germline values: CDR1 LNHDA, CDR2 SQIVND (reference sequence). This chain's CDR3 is CASTPGTANYGYTF. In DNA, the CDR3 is TGTGCCAGTACCCCTGGGACAGCTAACTATGGCTACACCTTC.

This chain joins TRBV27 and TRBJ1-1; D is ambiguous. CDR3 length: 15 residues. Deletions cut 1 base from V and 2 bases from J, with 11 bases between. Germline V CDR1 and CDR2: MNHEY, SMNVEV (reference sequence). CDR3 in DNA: TGTGCCAGCAGTTTATTCGGGGAAACTAACACTGAAGCTTTCTTT. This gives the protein CASSLFGETNTEAFF.